These 21 T cell receptor beta chains were sequenced from one sample in a study of cytomegalovirus exposure and HLA in healthy donors. The primer mix had 60 Vbeta and 13 Jbeta primers. The table came from immunoSEQ multiplex PCR; TCRdb's copy has only in-frame clones and leaves some out. The sample lists around 230,000 clones; 82% were seen once. Material for sequencing was PBMCs. Every receptor here comes from a middle-aged man in good health and CMV-seropositive.

The chain recombines TRBV4-1 with TRBJ2-1; D possibly corresponds to TRBD2 (6 bases). The CDR3 has 16 residues. Trimming removed 0 bases at V and 3 bases at J, with 12 bases between. In germline, CDR1 is MGHRA, CDR2 YSYEKL. CDR3: CASSQETGDLYNEQFF. Written as DNA, the CDR3 is TGCGCCAGCAGCCAAGAAACGGGAGACCTCTACAATGAGCAGTTCTTC.

The CDR3 loop reads CASSRRDRVFDEAFF. Here the CDR3 DNA reads TGTGCCAGCAGCCGCCGGGACAGGGTTTTTGATGAAGCTTTCTTT. This chain uses TRBV7-6 with TRBJ1-1, with TRBD1 matching over 9 bases. Trimming removed 5 bases from V and 7 bases from J; junction bases left unmatched: 11. This CDR3 is 15 amino acids long. Germline V gene sequence: CDR1 SGHVS, CDR2 FNYEAQ. Looking up the rest from reference TRBV7-6 and TRBJ1-1 gives the full variable domain: GAGVSQSPRYKVTKRGQDVALRCDPISGHVSLYWYRQALGQGPEFLTYFNYEAQQDKSGLPNDRFSAERPEGSISTLTIQRTEQRDSAMYRCASSRRDRVFDEAFFGQGTRLTVV.

The chain has TRBV30 and TRBJ2-7; D is ambiguous. The CDR3 runs to 12 residues. Per germline, CDR1 GTSNPN and CDR2 SVGIG (reference sequence). V lost 5 bases to trimming and J lost 1 base, with 9 bases between them. CDR3 protein: CAWGDPSYEQYF. The DNA for the CDR3 is TGTGCCTGGGGAGATCCGTCCTACGAGCAGTACTTC.

This chain uses TRBV2 with TRBJ1-2, with unresolved D. Germline V lookup: CDR1 SNHLY, CDR2 FYNNEI. The CDR3 is made up of 13 amino acids. Between the trimmed V and J ends, which lost 4 bases and 8 bases, there was a span of 14 bases. This chain's CDR3 is CASSGKPGCGYTF. The CDR3 bases are TGTGCCAGCAGTGGAAAGCCAGGATGCGGCTACACCTTC.

The chain couples TRBV4-1 to TRBJ2-5; 11 positions agree with TRBD2. The V and J ends lost 0 bases and 4 bases, in that order; junction bases with no gene match: 16. Germline CDR1 and CDR2: MGHRA and YSYEKL. This CDR3 is built from 20 residues. The CDR3 loop is CASSQDWPTSGNGGGETQYF. CDR3 DNA sequence: TGCGCCAGCAGCCAAGATTGGCCGACTAGCGGGAACGGAGGGGGAGAGACCCAGTACTTC.

This chain joins TRBV9 and TRBJ2-5, with TRBD1 identical over 9 bases. V lost 0 bases, J lost 0 bases, and 6 bases stayed unmatched. Germline loops: CDR1 SGDLS, CDR2 YYNGEE. The CDR3 runs to 17 residues. The CDR3 DNA reads as TGTGCCAGCAGCGTAGAAGGACAGGGGTCGTACCAAGAGACCCAGTACTTC. Amino acids: CASSVEGQGSYQETQYF.

This rearrangement joins TRBV27 to TRBJ1-1; 8 bases match TRBD1. Germline CDR1 is MNHEY and CDR2 is SMNVEV (reference sequence). V dropped 6 bases and J dropped 2; count of bases not matched to a gene: 5. The CDR3 length is 14 residues. The CDR3 spells CASRWDRPNTEAFF. CDR3 DNA sequence: TGTGCCAGCAGATGGGACAGGCCAAACACTGAAGCTTTCTTT.

The V and J genes are TRBV11-2 and TRBJ2-7; possibly TRBD2 for D (6 bases). V was cut by 1 base and J by 5 bases, with 15 bases left in between. CDR3 length: 15 amino acids. CDR1 is SGHAT and CDR2 is FQNNGV in the germline V gene. Here the CDR3 reads CASSLAGSVPDEQYF. For the CDR3, the DNA is TGTGCCAGCAGCTTAGCCGGGAGCGTTCCGGACGAGCAGTACTTC. Full variable domain (remainder filled in from reference TRBV11-2 and TRBJ2-7): EAGVAQSPRYKIIEKRQSVAFWCNPISGHATLYWYQQILGQGPKLLIQFQNNGVVDDSQLPKDRFSAERLKGVDSTLKIQPAKLEDSAVYLCASSLAGSVPDEQYFGPGTRLTVT.

DNA of the CDR3: TGTGCCAGCAGCTTAAAGAGCATCCAAGAGACCCAGTACTTC. It encodes CASSLKSIQETQYF. V gene TRBV7-9 combines with J gene TRBJ2-5, with unresolved D. Trimming took 2 bases from V and 1 from J, leaving 8 bases between them. The CDR3 is 14 residues long. Germline loops: CDR1 SEHNR, CDR2 FQNEAQ (reference sequence).

CDR3 in amino acids: CASGSSYNEQFF. DNA for the CDR3: TGTGCCTCAGGCAGCTCCTACAATGAGCAGTTCTTC. The V call is TRBV19, the J call TRBJ2-1; D unclear. The germline CDR1 and CDR2 sequences are LNHDA and SQIVND (reference sequence). Trimming took off 11 bases at V and 0 bases at J, with 8 bases between the two ends. There are 12 residues in the CDR3.

The rearrangement joins TRBV4-1 to TRBJ2-1; 8 nucleotides agree with TRBD2. The ends lost 6 bases at V and 4 bases at J; junction bases unmatched: 11. Germline values: CDR1 MGHRA, CDR2 YSYEKL. This CDR3 region has 16 residues. The chain's CDR3 is CASSLPLAGIYNEQFF. Here the CDR3 DNA reads TGCGCCAGCAGTCTCCCATTAGCGGGAATTTACAATGAGCAGTTCTTC.

The chain has TRBV7-2 and TRBJ1-4; D is unclear. Germline CDR1 reads SGHTA; CDR2 reads FQGNSA. Trimming took off 5 bases at V and 0 bases at J, with 10 bases between the two ends. The CDR3 is 15 residues long. CDR3 in amino acids: CASSRTRTTNEKLFF. Written as DNA, the CDR3 is TGTGCCAGCAGCCGGACTCGTACAACTAATGAAAAACTGTTTTTT. The variable domain in full, with the rest retrieved from reference TRBV7-2 and TRBJ1-4, is GAGVSQSPSNKVTEKGKDVELRCDPISGHTALYWYRQSLGQGLEFLIYFQGNSAPDKSGLPSDRFSAERTGGSVSTLTIQRTQQEDSAVYLCASSRTRTTNEKLFFGSGTQLSVL.

Comments on this clone: The sample holds other DNA sequences that translate to the same CDR3. The chain combines TRBV6-5 with TRBJ2-7; possible D gene TRBD2, 5 bases. Trimming left V 2 bases short and J 4 bases short, with 15 bases between. Germline-derived CDR1 and CDR2 are MNHEY and SVGAGI. This CDR3 is 15 amino acids long. CDR3 DNA sequence: TGTGCCAGCAGTTACGGGAGCGGCTTTCTGTACGAGCAGTACTTC. It encodes CASSYGSGFLYEQYF.

With respect to this clone: One end of the junction is discordant with germline, which a read error may explain. The chain combines TRBV6-4 with TRBJ1-2; TRBD1 matches 7 bases. Per the germline V gene, CDR1 is MRHNA and CDR2 is SNTAGT. The CDR3 spans 13 residues. CDR3 nucleotides: TGTGCCGGCAGTGCGCTAGGGGGCGGTGGCTACACCTTC. It specifies CAGSALGGGGYTF.

The chain employs TRBV5-1 and TRBJ2-5; the match to TRBD2 covers 10 bases. CDR1 and CDR2 (germline): SGHRS, YFSETQ. The CDR3 has 14 amino acids. Losses at the gene ends were 4 bases for V and 2 bases for J; bases not matched to a gene: 2. CDR3 DNA sequence: TGCGCCAGCAGCGGTAGCGGGGGGCAAGAGACCCAGTACTTC. This codes for CASSGSGGQETQYF. The variable domain in full, completed from reference TRBV5-1 and TRBJ2-5, reads KAGVTQTPRYLIKTRGQQVTLSCSPISGHRSVSWYQQTPGQGLQFLFEYFSETQRNKGNFPGRFSGRQFSNSRSEMNVSTLELGDSALYLCASSGSGGQETQYFGPGTRLLVL.

The chain recombines TRBV15 with TRBJ1-5; TRBD1 matches at 7 bases. The V gene end was trimmed by 2 bases and the J gene end by 5 bases; junction bases not matched to a gene: 12. In germline, CDR1 is LNHNV, CDR2 YYDKDF (reference sequence). CDR3 length equals 17 residues. CDR3 amino acids: CATSRPTGDIRDQPQHF. CDR3 DNA sequence: TGTGCCACCAGCAGACCCACAGGGGACATAAGGGATCAGCCCCAGCATTTT.

The chain recombines TRBV28 with TRBJ1-1; D is undetermined. Germline-derived CDR1 and CDR2 are MDHEN and SYDVKM. Trimming shortened V by 5 bases and J by 4 bases, and 11 bases separated the two germline ends. CDR3 length: 13 amino acids. CDR3 sequence (DNA): TGTGCCAGCAGTCCGGGAGCCTTCACTGAAGCTTTCTTT. This sequence encodes CASSPGAFTEAFF.

The J gene is TRBJ1-3, the V gene TRBV5-5, with 8 nucleotides matching TRBD1. CDR1 and CDR2 (germline): SGHKS, YYEKEE (reference sequence). CDR3 size: 14 residues. J lost 4 bases, V lost 5 bases, and 5 bases had no gene match. The CDR3 loop reads CASSSDRGGNTIYF. The CDR3 nucleotides are TGTGCCAGCAGTTCTGACAGGGGCGGAAACACCATATATTTT.

The rearrangement joins TRBV6-5 to TRBJ2-1; D is uncertain. The V end was cut by 2 bases, the J end by 9 bases, with 5 bases between. Germline V gene lookup returns CDR1 MNHEY and CDR2 SVGAGI. The CDR3 runs to 11 residues. The CDR3 protein is CASSYGSEQFF. Here the CDR3 DNA reads TGTGCCAGCAGTTACGGCAGTGAGCAGTTCTTC.

The chain couples TRBV27 to TRBJ2-7; tentative D call: TRBD2 (7 bases). Trimming cost V 4 bases and J 0 bases, with 10 bases left between them. From germline, CDR1 is MNHEY and CDR2 SMNVEV (reference sequence). The CDR3 is 14 residues long. Here the CDR3 DNA reads TGTGCCAGCAGTTCGGGGGGCCTCTCCTACGAGCAGTACTTC. It codes for CASSSGGLSYEQYF.

The rearrangement links TRBV27 to TRBJ2-5; no clear D. Germline V gene data show CDR1 as MNHEY and CDR2 as SMNVEV (reference sequence). Between the trimmed V and J ends, which lost 3 bases and 5 bases, there was a span of 4 bases. There are 11 residues in the CDR3. CDR3 DNA sequence: TGTGCCAGCAGTTTTCGGGAGACCCAGTACTTC. It yields the protein CASSFRETQYF.